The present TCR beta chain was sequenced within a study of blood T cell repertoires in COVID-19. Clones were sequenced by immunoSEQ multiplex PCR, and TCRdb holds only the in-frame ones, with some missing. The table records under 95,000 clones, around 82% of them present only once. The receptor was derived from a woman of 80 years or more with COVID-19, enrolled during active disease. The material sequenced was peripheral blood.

Here the CDR3 reads CASSGTRSGSTQYF. The CDR3 DNA follows: TGTGCCAGCAGCGGGACTCGCTCGGGGAGTACGCAGTATTTT. The chain combines TRBV7-9 with TRBJ2-3; D is possibly TRBD2 (6 bases). V lost 5 bases and J lost 8, with 17 bases in between. Germline V gene sequence: CDR1 SEHNR, CDR2 FQNEAQ (reference sequence). The CDR3 has 14 amino acids. Supplemented by reference TRBV7-9 and TRBJ2-3, the full variable domain reads DTGVSQNPRHKITKRGQNVTFRCDPISEHNRLYWYRQTLGQGPEFLTYFQNEAQLEKSRLLSDRFSAERPKGSFSTLEIQRTEQGDSAMYLCASSGTRSGSTQYFGPGTRLTVL.